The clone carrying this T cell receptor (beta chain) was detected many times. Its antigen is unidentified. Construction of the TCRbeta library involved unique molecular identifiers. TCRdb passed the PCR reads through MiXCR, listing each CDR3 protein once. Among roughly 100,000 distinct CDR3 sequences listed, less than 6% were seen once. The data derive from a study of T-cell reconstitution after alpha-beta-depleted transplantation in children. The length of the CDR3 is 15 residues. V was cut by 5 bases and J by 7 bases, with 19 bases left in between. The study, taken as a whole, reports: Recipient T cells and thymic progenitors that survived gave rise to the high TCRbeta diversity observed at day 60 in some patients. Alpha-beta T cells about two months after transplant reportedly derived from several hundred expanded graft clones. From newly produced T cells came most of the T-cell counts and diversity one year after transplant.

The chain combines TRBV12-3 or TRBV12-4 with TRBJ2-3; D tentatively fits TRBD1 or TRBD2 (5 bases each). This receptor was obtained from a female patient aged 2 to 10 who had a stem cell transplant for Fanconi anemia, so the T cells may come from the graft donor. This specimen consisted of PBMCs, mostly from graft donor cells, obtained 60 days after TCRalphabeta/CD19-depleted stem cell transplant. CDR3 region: CASSGGTGIKYTQYF. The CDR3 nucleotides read TGTGCCAGCAGTGGGGGTACGGGAATCAAGTATACGCAGTATTTT.